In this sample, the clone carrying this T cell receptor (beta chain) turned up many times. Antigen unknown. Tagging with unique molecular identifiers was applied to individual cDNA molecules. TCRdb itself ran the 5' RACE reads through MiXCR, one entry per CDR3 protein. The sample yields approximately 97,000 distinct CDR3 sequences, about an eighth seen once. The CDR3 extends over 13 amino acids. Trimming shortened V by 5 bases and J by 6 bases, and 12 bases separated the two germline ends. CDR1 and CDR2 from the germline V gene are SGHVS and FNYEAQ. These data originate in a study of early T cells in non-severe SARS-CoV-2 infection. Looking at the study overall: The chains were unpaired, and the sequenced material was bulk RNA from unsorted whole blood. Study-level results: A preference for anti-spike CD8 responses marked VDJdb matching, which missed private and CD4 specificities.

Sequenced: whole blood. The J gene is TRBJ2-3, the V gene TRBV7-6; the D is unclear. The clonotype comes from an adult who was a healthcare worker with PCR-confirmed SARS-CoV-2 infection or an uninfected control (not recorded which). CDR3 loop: CASSPRTGDTQYF. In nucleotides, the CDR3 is TGTGCCAGCAGCCCACGAACCGGGGATACGCAGTATTTT.